This is a list of T cell receptor beta chains from one sample in a study of metastatic and nonmetastatic thyroid tumors. MiXCR re-clonotyped the PCR reads for TCRdb. Among about 64,000 clones listed, 15% to 20% were seen once. Sequenced sample: blood. These receptors all come from a male donor with papillary thyroid cancer or a benign thyroid nodule (not recorded which). Some clones in this sample may be carry-over from other donors' samples. Each CDR3 is given with its conserved first and last residue. Fields, in order: CDR3 DNA, CDR3 protein, J gene, V gene, clone size, D gene. D genes are given only for firm matches. Clone size appears in some rows only: once, few, many, or a class for an expanded clone.

CDR3nt: TGTGCCAGCAGCTTTAGAGGCGCTTCTGGAAACACCATATATTTT
CDR3aa: CASSFRGASGNTIYF
j_gene: TRBJ1-3
v_gene: TRBV5-6
abundance: many
d_gene: NA

CDR3nt: TGCAGTGCTAGTTCGGCTAGCGGCTACGAGCAGTACTTC
CDR3aa: CSASSASGYEQYF
j_gene: TRBJ2-7
v_gene: TRBV20-1
abundance: NA
d_gene: TRBD2

CDR3nt: TGCAGTGGAGGGACGGGATACAATGAGCAGTTCTTC
CDR3aa: CSGGTGYNEQFF
j_gene: TRBJ2-1
v_gene: TRBV20-1
abundance: NA
d_gene: NA

CDR3nt: TGTGCCAGCAGCGTAGGGGGGCGGACTCTTGACATTCAGTACTTC
CDR3aa: CASSVGGRTLDIQYF
j_gene: TRBJ2-4
v_gene: TRBV9
abundance: many
d_gene: NA

CDR3nt: TGTGCCAGCAGTCCTCCATTCGGGGGAAACTATGGCTACACCTTC
CDR3aa: CASSPPFGGNYGYTF
j_gene: TRBJ1-2
v_gene: TRBV28
abundance: NA
d_gene: NA

CDR3nt: TGCGCCAGCAGCTCGGGACTGCAGGGACTCACAGATACGCAGTATTTT
CDR3aa: CASSSGLQGLTDTQYF
j_gene: TRBJ2-3
v_gene: TRBV5-1
abundance: NA
d_gene: NA

CDR3nt: TGCAGTGCCAGAAGCGGGGGGGCCCCAGGCCCCACAGATACGCAGTATTTT
CDR3aa: CSARSGGAPGPTDTQYF
j_gene: TRBJ2-3
v_gene: TRBV20-1
abundance: NA
d_gene: TRBD2

CDR3nt: TGTGCCAGCATCTACAACGACAGGTACCCTAGCACAGATACGCAGTATTTT
CDR3aa: CASIYNDRYPSTDTQYF
j_gene: TRBJ2-3
v_gene: TRBV11-1
abundance: NA
d_gene: NA

CDR3nt: TGTGCCAGCAGCTTAGATTGGTCCGGAGTGAACACTGAAGCTTTCTTT
CDR3aa: CASSLDWSGVNTEAFF
j_gene: TRBJ1-1
v_gene: TRBV7-6
abundance: many
d_gene: NA

CDR3nt: TGTGCCAGCAGCGTAGACACAGGGGCCCCATTGGATACGCAGTATTTT
CDR3aa: CASSVDTGAPLDTQYF
j_gene: TRBJ2-3
v_gene: TRBV9
abundance: many
d_gene: TRBD1

CDR3nt: TGTGCCAGCACCCCCTTTAACAGGGACGCTAACTATGGCTACACCTTC
CDR3aa: CASTPFNRDANYGYTF
j_gene: TRBJ1-2
v_gene: TRBV7-8
abundance: many
d_gene: NA

CDR3nt: TGTGCCAGCAGCCAACTAAACCTCTTTGAGAATTCACCCCTCCACTTT
CDR3aa: CASSQLNLFENSPLHF
j_gene: TRBJ1-6
v_gene: TRBV14
abundance: NA
d_gene: NA

CDR3nt: TGTGCCAGCAGCGTAGCGCCTGGGACAGGGGAAGGGCCCCTCCACTTT
CDR3aa: CASSVAPGTGEGPLHF
j_gene: TRBJ1-6
v_gene: TRBV9
abundance: many
d_gene: TRBD1

CDR3nt: TGTGCCAGCAGTGAAGGAGGGGACTTTCGGGAGCAGTTCTTC
CDR3aa: CASSEGGDFREQFF
j_gene: TRBJ2-1
v_gene: TRBV6-4
abundance: many
d_gene: NA

CDR3nt: TGTGCCAGCATTAGCGGGATGGGGGAGACCCAGTACTTC
CDR3aa: CASISGMGETQYF
j_gene: TRBJ2-5
v_gene: TRBV6-2/TRBV6-3
abundance: many
d_gene: TRBD2

CDR3nt: TGTGCCAGCAGCTTAGAGGTCGAGGGGGCCTTTGGCTACACCTTC
CDR3aa: CASSLEVEGAFGYTF
j_gene: TRBJ1-2
v_gene: TRBV7-9
abundance: many
d_gene: TRBD1

CDR3nt: TGTGCCACCAGTGATTTTGTTAGCGGGAAAGAGACCCAGTACTTC
CDR3aa: CATSDFVSGKETQYF
j_gene: TRBJ2-5
v_gene: TRBV24-1
abundance: few
d_gene: TRBD2

CDR3nt: TGTGCCAGCAGTTACTCAGGACAGAGCACAGATACGCAGTATTTT
CDR3aa: CASSYSGQSTDTQYF
j_gene: TRBJ2-3
v_gene: TRBV12-3/TRBV12-4
abundance: many
d_gene: NA